This T cell receptor (beta chain) was recorded in a study of beta chain features in type 1 diabetes. Whole-study findings and limits: Lower insertion and higher deletion counts appeared at VDJ junctions in type 1 diabetes patients. Any HLA-type effect on TCRB rearrangement remained unresolved here. Among all four CD4+ subsets, Type 1 diabetes patients had TCRB CDR3s that were moderately but significantly shorter.

The sequenced template was cDNA made from the entire isolated RNA. The data were produced by immunoSEQ multiplex PCR, yet TCRdb's version contains in-frame clones alone and is incomplete. The table lists nearly 350,000 clones, 7% to 10% of them singletons. As concerns this clone: Its antigen is not known.

Sorting that relied on CD45RO/CCR7/CD25/CD127/CD95/CD27 yielded CD4+ naive, central memory, regulatory and stem cell-like memory cells. Material for sequencing was central memory CD4+ T cells from blood. This receptor was identified in a young man with type 1 diabetes.

This chain's CDR3 is CASSFDGTGLGYTF. DNA of the CDR3: TGTGCCAGCAGTTTCGACGGGACAGGGCTTGGCTACACCTTC. The V call is TRBV6-5, the J call TRBJ1-2; 9 bases agree with TRBD1. Unmatched junction bases numbered 7, after V lost 4 bases and J lost 7 bases. The CDR3 is 14 residues long. Germline-derived CDR1 and CDR2 are MNHEY and SVGAGI.